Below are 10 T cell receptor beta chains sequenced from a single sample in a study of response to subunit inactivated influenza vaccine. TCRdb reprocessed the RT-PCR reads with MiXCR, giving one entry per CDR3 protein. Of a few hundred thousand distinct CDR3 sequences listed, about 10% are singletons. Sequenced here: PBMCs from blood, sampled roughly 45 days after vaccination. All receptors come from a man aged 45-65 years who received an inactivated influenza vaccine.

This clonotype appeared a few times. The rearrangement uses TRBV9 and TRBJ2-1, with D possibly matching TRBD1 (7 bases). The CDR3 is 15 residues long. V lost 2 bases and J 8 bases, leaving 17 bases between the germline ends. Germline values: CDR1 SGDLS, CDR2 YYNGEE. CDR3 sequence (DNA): TGTGCCAGCAGCGTCGCAGGGGGGATAGTTGATGAGCAGTTCTTC. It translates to CASSVAGGIVDEQFF. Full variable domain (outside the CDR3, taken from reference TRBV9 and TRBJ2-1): DSGVTQTPKHLITATGQRVTLRCSPRSGDLSVYWYQQSLDQGLQFLIQYYNGEERAKGNILERFSAQQFPDLHSELNLSSLELGDSALYFCASSVAGGIVDEQFFGPGTRLTVL.

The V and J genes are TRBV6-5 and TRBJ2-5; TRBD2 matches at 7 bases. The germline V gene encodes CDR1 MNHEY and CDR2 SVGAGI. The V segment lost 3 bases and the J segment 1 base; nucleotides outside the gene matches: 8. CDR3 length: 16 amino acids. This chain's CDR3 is CASSYFGSSGQETQYF. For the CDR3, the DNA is TGTGCCAGCAGTTATTTTGGGTCTAGCGGCCAAGAGACCCAGTACTTC.

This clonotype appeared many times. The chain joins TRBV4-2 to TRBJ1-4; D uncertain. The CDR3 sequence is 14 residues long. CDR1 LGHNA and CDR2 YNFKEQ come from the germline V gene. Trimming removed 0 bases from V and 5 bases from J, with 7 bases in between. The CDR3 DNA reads TGTGCCAGCAGCCAAGACAGCCCGAATGAAAAACTGTTTTTT. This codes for CASSQDSPNEKLFF.

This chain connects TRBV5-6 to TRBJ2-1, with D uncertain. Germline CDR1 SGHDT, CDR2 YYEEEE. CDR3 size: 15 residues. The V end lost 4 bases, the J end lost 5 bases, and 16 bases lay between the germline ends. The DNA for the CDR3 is TGTGCCAGCAGCCCATTAAAGGACCTTGACAATGAGCAGTTCTTC. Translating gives CASSPLKDLDNEQFF. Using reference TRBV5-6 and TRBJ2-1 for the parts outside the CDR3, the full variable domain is DAGVTQSPTHLIKTRGQQVTLRCSPKSGHDTVSWYQQALGQGPQFIFQYYEEEERQRGNFPDRFSGHQFPNYSSELNVNALLLGDSALYLCASSPLKDLDNEQFFGPGTRLTVL.

This chain's CDR3 is CASSYGGVAQYF. The CDR3 nucleotides are TGTGCCAGCAGCTACGGCGGGGTGGCGCAGTATTTT. The chain is built from TRBV7-9 and TRBJ2-3, with a weak D call TRBD2 (6 bases). The V gene lost 4 bases and the J gene lost 10 bases, with 12 bases spanning the gap. The CDR3 runs to 12 residues. Germline CDR1 is SEHNR and CDR2 is FQNEAQ (reference sequence).

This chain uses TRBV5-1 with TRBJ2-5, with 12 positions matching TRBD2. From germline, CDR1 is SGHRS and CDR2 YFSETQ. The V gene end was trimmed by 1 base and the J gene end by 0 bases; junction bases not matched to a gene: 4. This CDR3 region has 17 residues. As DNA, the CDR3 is TGCGCCAGCAGCTTGAGGGGACTAGCGGGTAACCAAGAGACCCAGTACTTC. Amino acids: CASSLRGLAGNQETQYF.

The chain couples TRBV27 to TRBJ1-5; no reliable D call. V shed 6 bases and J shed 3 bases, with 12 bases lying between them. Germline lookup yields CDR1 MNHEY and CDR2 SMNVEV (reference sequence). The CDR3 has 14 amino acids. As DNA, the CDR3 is TGTGCCAGCAGACCGGGAGGTCTCAATCAGCCCCAGCATTTT. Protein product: CASRPGGLNQPQHF.

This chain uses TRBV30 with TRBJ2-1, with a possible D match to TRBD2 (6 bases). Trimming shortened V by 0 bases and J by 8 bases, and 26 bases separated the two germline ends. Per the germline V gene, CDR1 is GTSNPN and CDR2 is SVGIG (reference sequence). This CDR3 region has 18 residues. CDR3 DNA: TGTGCCTGGAGTGTAATGGGAGGTTGGAGGACCCATAGGGATGAGCAGTTCTTC. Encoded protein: CAWSVMGGWRTHRDEQFF.

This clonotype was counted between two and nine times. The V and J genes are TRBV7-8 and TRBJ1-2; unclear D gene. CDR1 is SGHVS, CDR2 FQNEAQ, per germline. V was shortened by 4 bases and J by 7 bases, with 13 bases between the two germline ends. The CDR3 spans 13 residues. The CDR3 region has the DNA TGTGCCAGCAGCTCACAACGTCTTACTGGCTACACCTTC. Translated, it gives CASSSQRLTGYTF.

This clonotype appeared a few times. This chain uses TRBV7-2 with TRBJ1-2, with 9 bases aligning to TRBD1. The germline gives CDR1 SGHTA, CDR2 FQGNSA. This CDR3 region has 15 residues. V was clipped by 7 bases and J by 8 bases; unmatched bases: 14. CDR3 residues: CASTRLRQGVEGYTF. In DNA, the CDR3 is TGTGCCAGCACCCGATTGCGACAGGGGGTGGAAGGCTACACCTTC.